Below, 31 T cell receptor beta chains from the same sample are listed, as sequenced in a study of CD8 T cells in Susac syndrome. The authors reverse transcribed roughly 0.45 to 1 ug RNA with random hexamers. MiXCR, applied by TCRdb to the immunoSEQ multiplex PCR reads, yields one record per CDR3 protein. The repertoire holds about 400,000 distinct CDR3 sequences, 85% to 90% seen once, with 0.12% in the top ten. Sequenced: CD8+ T cells from PBMCs. The receptors come from a human donor with multiple sclerosis.

The chain links TRBV3-1 to TRBJ1-1; D not certain. The ends were cut back, 3 bases at V and 6 bases at J, with 17 bases in the middle. This CDR3 spans 15 amino acids. From germline, CDR1 is LGHDT and CDR2 YNNKEL (reference sequence). CDR3 protein: CASSHRSEGMAEAFF. CDR3 sequence (DNA): TGTGCCAGCAGCCATAGGTCGGAGGGAATGGCTGAAGCTTTCTTT.

The genes are TRBV19 and TRBJ2-3, with D hard to call. The ends were cut back, 8 bases at V and 6 bases at J, with 9 bases in the middle. Per the germline V gene, CDR1 is LNHDA and CDR2 is SQIVND (reference sequence). CDR3 length: 11 amino acids. The CDR3 nucleotides read TGTGCCAGTCAATGGACGGATACGCAGTATTTT. Translation: CASQWTDTQYF.

The chain combines TRBV27 with TRBJ2-3; 7 nucleotides line up with TRBD2. The V gene's germline CDR1 is MNHEY and CDR2 SMNVEV (reference sequence). The CDR3 loop spans 16 amino acids. V shed 5 bases and J 1 base; nucleotides not matched to a gene: 9. CDR3 protein: CASSHLEREGTDTQYF. CDR3 DNA sequence: TGTGCCAGCAGTCACCTAGAACGGGAGGGCACAGATACGCAGTATTTT.

The chain employs TRBV29-1 and TRBJ1-1; no clear D gene. Germline V gene lookup returns CDR1 SQVTM and CDR2 ANQGSEA. V lost 7 bases, J lost 0 bases, and 12 bases lay in between. The length of the CDR3 is 13 residues. CDR3 in DNA: TGCAGCGGATTAGGCATACTGAACACTGAAGCTTTCTTT. Translated: CSGLGILNTEAFF.

The gene calls are TRBV11-2 and TRBJ2-7, with a tentative D call TRBD2 (6 bases). Germline V lookup: CDR1 SGHAT, CDR2 FQNNGV. This CDR3 comprises 16 residues. V was clipped by 0 bases and J by 6 bases, with 18 bases between them. The chain's CDR3 is CASSLDLEIGGSEQYF. The CDR3 DNA reads TGTGCCAGCAGCTTAGATCTCGAGATCGGGGGAAGCGAGCAGTACTTC.

In its sample, this clonotype was seen a few times. The rearrangement links TRBV6-5 to TRBJ1-6, with D unclear. The CDR3 loop spans 14 amino acids. Germline V gene data show CDR1 as MNHEY and CDR2 as SVGAGI. Trimming cost V 7 bases and J 0 bases, with 7 bases left between them. Here the CDR3 DNA reads TGTGCCAGCAACCTAAGCTCCTATAATTCACCCCTCCACTTT. Translating gives CASNLSSYNSPLHF.

J is TRBJ2-1 and V is TRBV14; possible D gene TRBD1, 6 bases. Per the germline V gene, CDR1 is SGHDN and CDR2 is FVKESK. The CDR3 has 16 amino acids. Trimming took off 1 base at V and 10 bases at J, with 20 bases between the two ends. CDR3 region: CASSQGRQVWEREQFF. The CDR3 DNA follows: TGTGCCAGCAGCCAAGGCCGACAGGTTTGGGAGAGAGAGCAGTTCTTC.

The genes are TRBV5-1 and TRBJ2-2, with 7 nucleotides matching TRBD1. Germline CDR1 and CDR2: SGHRS and YFSETQ. Trimming cost V 3 bases and J 4 bases; bases outside gene matches: 9. CDR3 length: 16 amino acids. The DNA for the CDR3 is TGCGCCAGCAGCTCCGCCGACAGGGCTGTCACCGGGGAGCTGTTTTTT. Translating gives CASSSADRAVTGELFF.

The table lists this clonotype with a few counts. This CDR3 reads CASTSGLEQYF. Written as DNA, the CDR3 is TGTGCCAGCACCTCAGGGTTGGAGCAGTACTTC. The J gene is TRBJ2-7, the V gene TRBV6-1; the D gene is possibly TRBD1 (5 bases). The ends were cut back, 7 bases at V and 7 bases at J, with 11 bases in the middle. The CDR3 loop spans 11 amino acids. Germline lookup yields CDR1 MNHNS and CDR2 SASEGT.

The chain has TRBV28 and TRBJ1-1, with 8 bases fitting TRBD1. The CDR3 spans 14 residues. With V trimmed by 4 bases and J by 5 bases, 6 bases remained unmatched. The germline V gene has CDR1 MDHEN and CDR2 SYDVKM. The CDR3 region has the DNA TGTGCCAGCAGTTCTCTGACAGGGGAGACTGAAGCTTTCTTT. This encodes CASSSLTGETEAFF.

The chain couples TRBV4-1 to TRBJ2-5; the D gene could be TRBD1 or TRBD2 (6 bases each). The V and J ends lost 4 bases and 5 bases respectively, with 20 bases between them. In germline, CDR1 is MGHRA, CDR2 YSYEKL. The length of the CDR3 is 16 residues. The CDR3 sequence is CASSPGASAPRETQYF. The CDR3 DNA follows: TGCGCCAGCAGCCCGGGGGCTAGCGCACCGAGGGAGACCCAGTACTTC.

The CDR3 nucleotides read TGCAGTGCTACCCCCGGGTCCTTCTCCTACAATGAGCAGTTCTTC. It encodes CSATPGSFSYNEQFF. The chain has TRBV20-1 and TRBJ2-1; D is unresolved. CDR1 and CDR2 from the germline V gene are DFQATT and SNEGSKA (reference sequence). V was pared by 4 bases and J by 0 bases, with 13 bases between. CDR3 length equals 15 residues.

The chain links TRBV28 to TRBJ2-1; 7 nucleotides match TRBD1. J was trimmed by 5 bases and V by 6 bases; bases with no gene match: 7. CDR3 length: 14 residues. Germline V gene lookup returns CDR1 MDHEN and CDR2 SYDVKM. CDR3 residues: CASRPGQYNNEQFF. The CDR3 nucleotides read TGTGCCAGCAGACCGGGACAGTATAACAATGAGCAGTTCTTC.

In regard to this clonotype: An end of the junction differs from the germline gene, which may be a read error. The chain employs TRBV6-1 and TRBJ1-6, with D perhaps TRBD1 (5 bases). The CDR3 covers 17 residues. Per germline, CDR1 MNHNS and CDR2 SASEGT. CDR3 bases: TGTGCCAGCAGTACATCCGCCGGGACGGAGGATAATTCGCCCCTCCACTTT. Its translation: CASSTSAGTEDNSPLHF.

The V call is TRBV5-6, the J call TRBJ2-7; D remains ambiguous. V shed 1 base and J shed 3 bases, with 8 bases lying between them. CDR1 is SGHDT, CDR2 YYEEEE, per germline. This CDR3 comprises 13 residues. The CDR3 DNA sequence: TGTGCCAGCAGCTTGTCTTTTGACTACGAGCAGTACTTC. This translates into CASSLSFDYEQYF.

This rearrangement joins TRBV10-3 to TRBJ2-6, with a weak D call TRBD2 (6 bases). This CDR3 has 20 residues. Trimming removed 6 bases at V and 0 bases at J, with 24 bases between. The V gene's germline CDR1 is ENHRY and CDR2 SYGVKD. In DNA, the CDR3 is TGTGCCATCAGGACCACTACAAAGGGAGGTTTAAGCTCTGGGGCCAACGTCCTGACTTTC. Protein sequence: CAIRTTTKGGLSSGANVLTF.

The CDR3 nucleotides are TGTGCCAGCACCTTCCTGCCCGGGGCAGACTACAATGAGCAGTTCTTC. Its translation: CASTFLPGADYNEQFF. The chain uses TRBV12-3 or TRBV12-4 and TRBJ2-1; D is possibly TRBD1 or TRBD2 (5 bases each). V shed 7 bases and J shed 3 bases, with 19 bases lying between them. CDR3 length: 16 residues.

J is TRBJ1-1 and V is TRBV4-1; no firm D call. Germline-derived CDR1 and CDR2 are MGHRA and YSYEKL. Between the trimmed V and J ends, which lost 1 base and 5 bases, there was a span of 14 bases. The CDR3 runs 15 residues. Here the CDR3 DNA reads TGCGCCAGCAGCCAAGTTGGAGGGATCGGGACTGAAGCTTTCTTT. Amino acids: CASSQVGGIGTEAFF.

The chain recombines TRBV28 with TRBJ2-4; 9 nucleotides align to TRBD2. This CDR3 has 20 residues. Germline V gene sequence: CDR1 MDHEN, CDR2 SYDVKM. Trimming cost V 2 bases and J 6 bases; bases outside gene matches: 20. CDR3 in amino acids: CASSLPHYLLAGLPGNIQYF. Written as DNA, the CDR3 is TGTGCCAGCAGTTTACCTCATTACCTTCTAGCGGGACTGCCCGGAAACATTCAGTACTTC.

This clonotype was found a few times. The chain is built from TRBV5-1 and TRBJ2-3; D not certain. The CDR3 extends over 14 amino acids. Germline V lookup: CDR1 SGHRS, CDR2 YFSETQ. The V end lost 2 bases, the J end lost 2 bases, and 9 bases lay between the germline ends. The CDR3 loop reads CASSFIGSTDTQYF. For the CDR3, the DNA is TGCGCCAGCAGCTTTATTGGATCCACAGATACGCAGTATTTT.

The chain couples TRBV30 to TRBJ1-4; D unclear. In germline, CDR1 is GTSNPN, CDR2 SVGIG (reference sequence). This CDR3 has 12 residues. The ends were cut back, 3 bases at V and 12 bases at J, with 14 bases in the middle. CDR3 sequence reads: CAWSEAQDQLFF. The DNA for the CDR3 is TGTGCCTGGAGCGAGGCCCAGGACCAACTGTTTTTT. Full variable domain (missing parts from reference TRBV30 and TRBJ1-4): SQTIHQWPATLVQPVGSPLSLECTVEGTSNPNLYWYRQAAGRGLQLLFYSVGIGQISSEVPQNLSASRPQDRQFILSSKKLLLSDSGFYLCAWSEAQDQLFFGSGTQLSVL.

This chain connects TRBV19 to TRBJ1-1; a weak D match, TRBD1 (5 bases). Between the trimmed V and J ends, which lost 7 bases and 5 bases, there was a span of 11 bases. CDR3 size: 12 residues. Germline CDR1 and CDR2: LNHDA and SQIVND (reference sequence). The CDR3 loop is CASIGGWTEAFF. CDR3 coding DNA: TGTGCCAGTATTGGGGGGTGGACTGAAGCTTTCTTT.

The chain recombines TRBV20-1 with TRBJ2-7, with D possibly TRBD2 on 5 matching bases. The CDR3 extends over 13 amino acids. Trimming cost V 0 bases and J 4 bases, with 10 bases left between them. Germline V gene sequence: CDR1 DFQATT, CDR2 SNEGSKA (reference sequence). The CDR3 is CSAREQRIYEQYF. The CDR3 DNA reads TGCAGTGCTAGAGAGCAGCGGATATACGAGCAGTACTTC.

This clonotype was counted only a few times. One junction end disagrees with the germline gene, perhaps due to a read error. This chain connects TRBV4-1 to TRBJ2-1; D gene unclear. In germline, CDR1 is MGHRA, CDR2 YSYEKL. The CDR3 contains 12 residues. CDR3: CASSQDYNEQFF. Here the CDR3 DNA reads TGTGCCAGCAGCCAAGACTACAATGAGCAGTTCTTC.

This clonotype was found a few times. V usage is TRBV28 and J usage is TRBJ2-1; D remains unclear. This CDR3 is built from 12 residues. Germline V gene data show CDR1 as MDHEN and CDR2 as SYDVKM. V lost 3 bases and J lost 2, with 2 bases in between. The CDR3 region has the DNA TGTGCCAGCAGTTTTCCCTACAATGAGCAGTTCTTC. It is translated as CASSFPYNEQFF.

The genes are TRBV10-3 and TRBJ1-2, with D unresolved. The CDR3 has 12 amino acids. Germline loops: CDR1 ENHRY, CDR2 SYGVKD. V lost 0 bases, J lost 4 bases, and 3 bases lay in between. The CDR3 DNA is TGTGCCATCAGTGAGTCAACCTATGGCTACACCTTC. Translating gives CAISESTYGYTF.

The chain is built from TRBV5-5 and TRBJ1-1; D is uncertain. This CDR3 is 12 amino acids long. V lost 0 bases and J 8 bases, leaving 8 bases between the germline ends. Germline V lookup: CDR1 SGHKS, CDR2 YYEKEE (reference sequence). The DNA for the CDR3 is TGTGCCAGCAGCTTGGAACTCCCCGAAGCTTTCTTT. Translating gives CASSLELPEAFF.

This clonotype has more than one count but fewer than ten. The chain couples TRBV7-9 to TRBJ1-5; 7 bases agree with TRBD1. The trim removed 4 bases at V and 1 base at J, leaving 1 base unmatched. The length of the CDR3 is 14 residues. CDR1 is SEHNR, CDR2 FQNEAQ, per germline (reference sequence). CDR3 protein: CASSSGQSNQPQHF. CDR3 coding DNA: TGTGCCAGCAGCTCGGGACAGAGCAATCAGCCCCAGCATTTT.

This chain uses TRBV5-1 with TRBJ2-5; D is unclear. The CDR3 is 13 residues long. V gave up 4 bases and J gave up 3 bases, with 10 bases separating them. From germline, CDR1 is SGHRS and CDR2 YFSETQ. The CDR3 DNA follows: TGCGCCAGCAGCCCAGAGTTTGAAGAGACCCAGTACTTC. Its protein product is CASSPEFEETQYF.

This chain links TRBV27 with TRBJ1-1; weak D call: TRBD1 (6 bases). CDR1 is MNHEY and CDR2 is SMNVEV in the germline V gene (reference sequence). Trimming left V 3 bases short and J 7 bases short, with 15 bases between. This CDR3 has 14 residues. In DNA, the CDR3 is TGTGCCAGCAGTTTGGGGGGCCTTTGGGGTGAAGCTTTCTTT. Protein: CASSLGGLWGEAFF.

This chain links TRBV30 with TRBJ2-1, with 14 bases that match TRBD2. The CDR3 totals 17 residues. Per germline, CDR1 GTSNPN and CDR2 SVGIG (reference sequence). With V trimmed by 4 bases and J by 4 bases, 9 bases remained unmatched. The CDR3 bases are TGTGCCTGGACCTCCGGGACTAGCGGGAGTGTATACAATGAGCAGTTCTTC. Protein sequence: CAWTSGTSGSVYNEQFF.